Given below is one T cell receptor beta chain in context. Losses at the gene ends were 5 bases for V and 4 bases for J; bases not matched to a gene: 7. There are 14 residues in the CDR3. Per the germline V gene, CDR1 is SGHTA and CDR2 is FQGNSA. Each CDR3 protein is one row after TCRdb ran MiXCR on the RT-PCR reads. The repertoire has almost 700,000 distinct CDR3 sequences, 14% of them found once; the top ten carry 3.6%. Material for sequencing was memory CD4+ T cells from blood. V and J are TRBV7-2 and TRBJ1-2; 7 nucleotides line up with TRBD1. This TCR was recovered from a female donor in good health, serving as a healthy control. CDR3 loop: CASSKTGRSYGYTF. The CDR3 DNA reads as TGTGCCAGCAGCAAGACAGGGAGAAGCTATGGCTACACCTTC. Together with reference TRBV7-2 and TRBJ1-2, the CDR3 gives the full variable domain: GAGVSQSPSNKVTEKGKDVELRCDPISGHTALYWYRQSLGQGLEFLIYFQGNSAPDKSGLPSDRFSAERTGGSVSTLTIQRTQQEDSAVYLCASSKTGRSYGYTFGSGTRLTVV.